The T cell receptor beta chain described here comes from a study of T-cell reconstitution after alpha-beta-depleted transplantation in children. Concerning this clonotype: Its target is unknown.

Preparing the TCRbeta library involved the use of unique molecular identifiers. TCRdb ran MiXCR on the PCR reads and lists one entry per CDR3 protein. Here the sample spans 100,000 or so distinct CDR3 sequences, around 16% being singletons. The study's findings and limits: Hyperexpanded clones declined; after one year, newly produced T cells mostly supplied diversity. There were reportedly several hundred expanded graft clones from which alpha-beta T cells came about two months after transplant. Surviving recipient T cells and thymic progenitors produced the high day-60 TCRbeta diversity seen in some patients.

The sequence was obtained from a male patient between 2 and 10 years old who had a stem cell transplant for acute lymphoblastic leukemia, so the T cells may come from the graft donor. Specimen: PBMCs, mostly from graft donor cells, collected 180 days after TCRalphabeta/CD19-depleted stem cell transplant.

Here the CDR3 reads CASSLGARGLGSGQPQHF. CDR3 nucleotide sequence: TGTGCCAGCAGCTTAGGGGCGCGGGGATTGGGCTCGGGTCAGCCCCAGCATTTT. This chain links TRBV11-2 with TRBJ1-5; D gene uncertain. The CDR3 length is 18 residues. Germline V gives CDR1 SGHAT, CDR2 FQNNGV. The germline V and J ends were trimmed by 1 base and 6 bases, with 22 bases remaining between them.